A selection of T cell receptor beta chains follows, all from one sample in a study of T cells after yellow fever vaccination. TCRdb re-analysed the 5' RACE reads in MiXCR, keeping a single row per CDR3 protein. The data contain over 35,000 distinct CDR3 sequences, 5% to 8% of them singletons. Sequenced here: PBMCs, either bulk or a sorted T-cell subset (CD4+, CD8+, memory, or dextramer-sorted; not recorded which), sampled 45 days after the yellow fever booster vaccination. These receptors all come from a man aged 30 to 45 who received the YFV17D yellow fever vaccine. Both conserved end residues are part of each CDR3. A D gene is named only where the DNA matches it firmly. The listing skips clone size in some rows; elsewhere it reads once, few, many or a size class.

TRBJ1-1 | TRBV19 | - | few | TGTGCCAGTAGTGAACAGGAAGGTTACACTGAAGCTTTCTTT | CASSEQEGYTEAFF
TRBJ2-1 | TRBV20-1 | - | many | TGCAGTGCTAGGGGTGGGGGCGAGGTAAATGAGCAGTTCTTC | CSARGGGEVNEQFF
TRBJ2-7 | TRBV10-3 | - | few | TGTGCCATCCGAGATCGGAAAGACTCCTACGAGCAGTACTTC | CAIRDRKDSYEQYF
TRBJ2-5 | TRBV18 | - | - | TGTGCCAGCTCAACAGGGCCGGAGACCCAGTACTTC | CASSTGPETQYF
TRBJ2-1 | TRBV6-1 | TRBD2 | many | TGTGCCAGCACCTCGGAAGGAGGACTAGTTGAGCAGTTCTTC | CASTSEGGLVEQFF
TRBJ2-3 | TRBV12-3/TRBV12-4 | - | many | TGTGCCAGCAGTCCCCTCTTGCCGACAGCGGGTAAAGATACGCAGTATTTT | CASSPLLPTAGKDTQYF
TRBJ2-3 | TRBV5-4 | TRBD1 | many | TGTGCCAGCAGCTTGAGACAGGGGGCTGTAGATACGCAGTATTTT | CASSLRQGAVDTQYF
TRBJ1-1 | TRBV25-1 | - | - | TGTGCCACCTACATGAACACTGAAGCTTTCTTT | CATYMNTEAFF
TRBJ2-1 | TRBV7-3 | - | many | TGTGCCAGCAGCTTAATACATTACAATGAGCAGTTCTTC | CASSLIHYNEQFF
TRBJ2-1 | TRBV5-8 | TRBD2 | - | TGTGCCAGCAGCACGGGGACGGCTAGCGGGAGGGTCTATGAGCAGTTCTTC | CASSTGTASGRVYEQFF
TRBJ2-3 | TRBV20-1 | TRBD2 | few | TGCAGTGCGGCCGGGACTAGCGGGAGGACAGATACGCAGTATTTT | CSAAGTSGRTDTQYF
TRBJ2-1 | TRBV20-1 | TRBD2 | many | TGCAGTGCCCGGACCCCACCAGATATGACTAGCGGCCTAAGAGGGCATGAGCAGTTCTTC | CSARTPPDMTSGLRGHEQFF
TRBJ2-2 | TRBV20-1 | TRBD1 | many | TGCAGTGCTCCGAGAGCGGACAGGGGGCCCACCGGGGAGCTGTTTTTT | CSAPRADRGPTGELFF
TRBJ2-5 | TRBV4-3 | - | - | TGCGCCAGCAGCCAAGTCCCGGGAAAACAAGAGACCCAGTACTTC | CASSQVPGKQETQYF
TRBJ1-2 | TRBV12-3/TRBV12-4 | - | many | TGTGCCAGCAGTAGTTCAGGGCACAGCGGCTACACCTTC | CASSSSGHSGYTF
TRBJ2-1 | TRBV25-1 | - | many | TGTGCCAGCACCAATAAGGACAGATCATACAATGAGCAGTTCTTC | CASTNKDRSYNEQFF
TRBJ2-1 | TRBV6-5 | TRBD2 | - | TGTGCCAGCAGTTTTCGCGGGAGGGCCGTCGGTGAGCAGTTCTTC | CASSFRGRAVGEQFF
TRBJ2-1 | TRBV24-1 | TRBD2 | many | TGTGCCACCAGTTCTAGCGGGGCCTCCTACAATGAGCAGTTCTTC | CATSSSGASYNEQFF
TRBJ2-7 | TRBV3-1 | - | medium-sized | TGTGCCAGCAGCCAAGGCGGCGAGCAGTACTTC | CASSQGGEQYF
TRBJ2-1 | TRBV28 | - | - | TGTGCCAGCAGAGCCGGCGCACGGAGTCGCAATGAGCAGTTCTTC | CASRAGARSRNEQFF
TRBJ1-2 | TRBV27 | - | many | TGTGCCAGCATGGACCTGTCCTATAACTATGGCTACACCTTC | CASMDLSYNYGYTF
TRBJ2-1 | TRBV7-2 | - | - | TGTGCCAGCAGCCAGGGGTCAAAGAACAATGAGCAGTTCTTC | CASSQGSKNNEQFF
TRBJ2-1 | TRBV15 | - | many | TGTGCCACCAGCAGTCTCTGGGGGGCCAGGAGCTTCAATGAGCAGTTCTTC | CATSSLWGARSFNEQFF
TRBJ2-1 | TRBV4-1 | TRBD2 | many | TGCGCCAGCAGCCAGGCCGGGACTAGGGATGAGCAGTTCTTC | CASSQAGTRDEQFF
TRBJ2-7 | TRBV4-2 | TRBD1 | many | TGTGCCAGCAGCCAATTTTCCGGGACAGGGCTCGAGCAGTACTTC | CASSQFSGTGLEQYF
TRBJ2-3 | TRBV15 | - | - | TGTGCCACCAGCAGAGGACAGTGGCCAGATACGCAGTATTTT | CATSRGQWPDTQYF
TRBJ2-7 | TRBV7-2 | - | - | TGTGCCAGCAGCTTAGCCAGGGGAATGTACGAGCAGTACTTC | CASSLARGMYEQYF
TRBJ1-5 | TRBV20-1 | - | - | TGCAGTGCTAGAGAGGCACTTTTTCAGCCCCAGCATTTT | CSAREALFQPQHF
TRBJ1-1 | TRBV27 | TRBD1 | many | TGTGCCAGCAGTTTAGAGGGACAGGGGTTAACTGAAGCTTTCTTT | CASSLEGQGLTEAFF
TRBJ2-5 | TRBV7-2 | TRBD2 | - | TGTGCCAGCAGCTTAGAGCCCAGCGGGGGGCGAGAGACCCAGTACTTC | CASSLEPSGGRETQYF
TRBJ1-5 | TRBV2 | - | many | TGTGCCAGCGTCGCCAGGCGAAATCAGCCCCAGCATTTT | CASVARRNQPQHF
TRBJ2-3 | TRBV12-3/TRBV12-4 | - | - | TGTGCCAGCAGCCACATGCCGGGACGGCGCACAGATACGCAGTATTTT | CASSHMPGRRTDTQYF
TRBJ2-7 | TRBV27 | - | - | TGTGCCAGCAGTCCCCCGTGGAGTGTCTACGAGCAGTACTTC | CASSPPWSVYEQYF
TRBJ2-7 | TRBV27 | TRBD2 | medium-sized | TGTGCCAGCAGGGTACTAGCGGGAGTTCACGAGCAGTACTTC | CASRVLAGVHEQYF
TRBJ2-1 | TRBV5-4 | TRBD2 | many | TGTGCCAGCAGCCTAGAGCGGGACTCCTACAATGAGCAGTTCTTC | CASSLERDSYNEQFF
TRBJ2-1 | TRBV5-1 | TRBD2 | many | TGCGCCAGCAGCTTTCGGGAGGGCCGTTACAATGAGCAGTTCTTC | CASSFREGRYNEQFF
TRBJ2-3 | TRBV18 | - | many | TGTGCCAGCTCCACGGGCGTGATACGCACAGATACGCAGTATTTT | CASSTGVIRTDTQYF
TRBJ2-3 | TRBV12-3/TRBV12-4 | TRBD2 | many | TGTGCCAGCAGTTTGGCGCGGGAGTCCCCAGATACGCAGTATTTT | CASSLARESPDTQYF
TRBJ2-3 | TRBV19 | TRBD2 | few | TGTGCCTGCAGACTAGCTGGCACAGATACGCAGTATTTT | CACRLAGTDTQYF
TRBJ2-1 | TRBV4-3 | - | many | TGCGCCAGCAGCCAAGAAAGTGTGTTCAATGAGCAGTTCTTC | CASSQESVFNEQFF
TRBJ2-5 | TRBV5-1 | - | few | TGCGCCAGCAGCTTCGGGGCAGTCGGGAAAGAGACCCAGTACTTC | CASSFGAVGKETQYF
TRBJ1-2 | TRBV10-2 | TRBD1 | many | TGCGCCAGCTCTTCAGGGGGTTTCGGTTATGGCTACACCTTC | CASSSGGFGYGYTF